One and the same sample provided the 26 T cell receptor beta chains below, sequenced in a study of beta chain features in type 1 diabetes. The authors reverse transcribed all of the isolated RNA, so sequencing captured expressed TCRB transcripts. Some clones are missing from TCRdb's copy, which holds only in-frame ones; the method was immunoSEQ multiplex PCR. The table lists 400,000 to 500,000 clones, around 14% of them singletons, with around 0.035% in the top ten. The sample comprised naive CD4+ T cells from blood. These receptors were taken from a man aged 25 to 40 in good health.

The genes are TRBV13 and TRBJ2-7; possible D gene TRBD1, 5 bases. The CDR3 is 14 residues long. Germline CDR1 is PRHDT and CDR2 is FYEKMQ (reference sequence). The V and J ends lost 0 bases and 0 bases respectively, with 6 bases between them. The CDR3 is CASSLGDSSYEQYF. The CDR3, as DNA: TGTGCCAGCAGCTTAGGAGACAGCTCCTACGAGCAGTACTTC.

This clone is a singleton in its sample. The chain joins TRBV7-9 to TRBJ2-3, with D possibly TRBD2 on 6 matching bases. Trimming cost V 3 bases and J 3 bases, with 16 bases left between them. The germline CDR1 and CDR2 sequences are SEHNR and FQNEAQ (reference sequence). This CDR3 contains 16 residues. The CDR3 bases are TGTGCCAGCAGCTTTTGGGGAATTGGACTAACAGATACGCAGTATTTT. Its translation: CASSFWGIGLTDTQYF.

This clone was found a few times. At one of its ends the junction is not consistent with the germline gene, which may arise from a read error. This chain links TRBV10-3 with TRBJ2-7; maybe TRBD1 (6 bases). Germline V gives CDR1 ENHRY, CDR2 SYGVKD. The CDR3 length is 15 residues. CDR3 region: CAIRTTTDSYGYATF. The CDR3 DNA reads TGTGCCATCAGGACGACCACGGACAGCTATGGGTACGCCACCTTC.

This chain joins TRBV11-1 and TRBJ2-1; D ambiguous. Trimming stripped 2 bases from V and 4 bases from J, with 18 bases between. Germline values: CDR1 SGHAT, CDR2 FQDESV (reference sequence). The CDR3 totals 17 residues. DNA for the CDR3: TGTGCCAGCAGCTTACCTCGGTGGAAGATCTTTTACAATGAGCAGTTCTTC. Amino acid sequence: CASSLPRWKIFYNEQFF.

This rearrangement joins TRBV27 to TRBJ2-7, with D tentatively TRBD1 (6 bases). With 5 bases removed from V and 1 base from J, the gap between germline ends came to 12 bases. The germline CDR1 and CDR2 sequences are MNHEY and SMNVEV (reference sequence). CDR3 length equals 14 residues. CDR3 in amino acids: CASSPRTASYEQYV. The CDR3 DNA reads as TGTGCCAGCAGTCCGCGGACAGCTTCCTACGAGCAGTACGTC.

J is TRBJ2-5 and V is TRBV10-3; 13 bases fit TRBD2. Trimming took 4 bases from V and 5 from J; bases not matched to a gene: 10. Germline-derived CDR1 and CDR2 are ENHRY and SYGVKD. This CDR3 contains 17 residues. In DNA form, the CDR3 reads TGTGCCATCAGTGGAGCCCCCGGACTAGCGGGGGATGAGACCCAGTACTTC. Protein product: CAISGAPGLAGDETQYF.

The CDR3 DNA sequence: TGTGCCACCCAATCACCCCTCCACTTT. Protein: CATQSPLHF. The chain recombines TRBV7-6 with TRBJ1-6, with D unclear. Germline CDR1 reads SGHVS; CDR2 reads FNYEAQ. Trimming cost V 10 bases and J 10 bases, with 5 bases left between them. The CDR3 contains 9 residues.

This sequence joins TRBV2 and TRBJ2-5; tentatively, D is TRBD2 (6 bases). CDR3 length equals 13 residues. Trimming took off 3 bases at V and 2 bases at J, with 7 bases between the two ends. The germline CDR1 and CDR2 sequences are SNHLY and FYNNEI. In DNA form, the CDR3 reads TGTGCCAGCAGTGAGGCGGGGCAAGAGACCCAGTACTTC. Protein sequence: CASSEAGQETQYF.

This clone has just a few counts. The V call is TRBV4-3, the J call TRBJ2-2; TRBD2 is a possible D gene (5 bases). The V gene's germline CDR1 is LGHNA and CDR2 YSLEER. Trimming took 0 bases from V and 6 from J, leaving 14 bases between them. There are 16 residues in the CDR3. CDR3 coding DNA: TGCGCCAGCAGCCAAGAAACCCGAGGGCTCGCCGGGGAGCTGTTTTTT. Translated, it gives CASSQETRGLAGELFF.

This chain joins TRBV28 and TRBJ2-7; D perhaps matches TRBD1 (5 bases). Germline V CDR1 and CDR2: MDHEN, SYDVKM. V was pared by 2 bases and J by 2 bases, with 10 bases between. This CDR3 contains 14 residues. The CDR3 loop reads CASSLDGHPYEQYV. CDR3 DNA: TGTGCCAGCAGTTTAGATGGACATCCCTACGAGCAGTACGTC.

The chain combines TRBV12-5 with TRBJ2-4; D not resolved. Germline lookup yields CDR1 LGHNT and CDR2 FRNRAP. The CDR3 loop spans 14 amino acids. V lost 4 bases and J lost 0, with 7 bases in between. CDR3 DNA sequence: TGTGCTAGTGGTTCCGGGTTAGCCAAAAACATTCAGTACTTC. This gives the protein CASGSGLAKNIQYF.

This chain joins TRBV7-2 and TRBJ1-3, with 8 bases fitting TRBD1. Trimming at V came to 8 bases and at J to 3 bases, leaving 3 bases not matched to a gene. Germline CDR1 reads SGHTA; CDR2 reads FQGNSA. The CDR3 contains 13 residues. The CDR3 loop reads CASQGAIGNTIYF. The CDR3 DNA reads as TGTGCCAGCCAGGGGGCAATTGGAAACACCATATATTTT.

The V call is TRBV15, the J call TRBJ2-1; 8 bases are shared with TRBD2. The V gene end was trimmed by 8 bases and the J gene end by 2 bases; junction bases not matched to a gene: 2. Germline CDR1 reads LNHNV; CDR2 reads YYDKDF (reference sequence). This CDR3 has 13 amino acids. The chain's CDR3 is CATGLAPYNEQFF. The CDR3 nucleotides read TGTGCCACCGGACTAGCCCCCTACAATGAGCAGTTCTTC.

This clone was observed once. This chain joins TRBV9 and TRBJ2-1; D might be TRBD1 (5 bases). The CDR3 length is 17 residues. Looked up from germline, CDR1 is SGDLS and CDR2 is YYNGEE. Trimming took off 4 bases at V and 2 bases at J, with 19 bases between the two ends. CDR3 sequence: CASSPQMDTIPYNEQFF. The DNA of the CDR3 is TGTGCCAGCAGCCCACAAATGGACACGATTCCCTACAATGAGCAGTTCTTC.

This clone was seen a handful of times. The chain uses TRBV6-6 and TRBJ2-7; D might be TRBD1 (6 bases). Trimming took 2 bases from V and 3 from J, leaving 11 bases between them. The germline gives CDR1 MNHNY, CDR2 SVGAGI (reference sequence). This CDR3 has 14 amino acids. Here the CDR3 reads CASSYNPGVYEQYF. CDR3 DNA sequence: TGTGCCAGCAGTTACAATCCAGGGGTCTACGAGCAGTACTTC.

This clone was observed a handful of times. V and J are TRBV14 and TRBJ2-1; D remains ambiguous. This CDR3 has 15 residues. The germline CDR1 and CDR2 sequences are SGHDN and FVKESK. V gave up 2 bases and J gave up 4 bases, with 12 bases separating them. The CDR3 sequence: CASSQKHRLYNEQFF. CDR3 DNA sequence: TGTGCCAGCAGCCAAAAGCACAGATTGTACAATGAGCAGTTCTTC.

The sample holds a few counts of this clone. The V and J genes are TRBV29-1 and TRBJ1-1, with 8 bases identical to TRBD1. J was trimmed by 4 bases and V by 4 bases; bases with no gene match: 11. Germline CDR1 is SQVTM and CDR2 is ANQGSEA. The CDR3 consists of 15 residues. This CDR3 is CSVVSPTGGGTEAFF. CDR3 DNA: TGCAGCGTTGTGTCCCCTACAGGGGGAGGCACTGAAGCTTTCTTT.

The chain combines TRBV19 with TRBJ1-2, with 8 nucleotides matching TRBD1. The CDR3 sequence is 12 residues long. Germline V gives CDR1 LNHDA, CDR2 SQIVND (reference sequence). The ends lost 7 bases at V and 6 bases at J; junction bases unmatched: 4. This chain's CDR3 is CASTRGLDGYTF. The CDR3 region has the DNA TGTGCCAGTACCAGGGGGCTCGATGGCTACACCTTC.

The CDR3 coding sequence is TGTGCCAGCAGCTTACCGGGGCAGGGTATCGGCTACACCTTC. Its protein is CASSLPGQGIGYTF. V is TRBV7-8 and J is TRBJ1-2, with D perhaps TRBD1 (5 bases). Germline V CDR1 and CDR2: SGHVS, FQNEAQ. This CDR3 has 14 amino acids. V lost 2 bases to trimming and J lost 8 bases, with 15 bases between them.

The genes are TRBV29-1 and TRBJ2-2; D is perhaps TRBD1 (6 bases). This CDR3 contains 13 residues. V was cut by 7 bases and J by 2 bases, with 11 bases left in between. Germline-derived CDR1 and CDR2 are SQVTM and ANQGSEA. The CDR3 DNA reads TGCAGCGGCGGACAGAAAAACACCGGGGAGCTGTTTTTT. It translates to CSGGQKNTGELFF.

This chain uses TRBV30 with TRBJ2-5, with TRBD2 identical over 9 bases. In germline, CDR1 is GTSNPN, CDR2 SVGIG (reference sequence). The length of the CDR3 is 12 residues. The V and J ends lost 6 bases and 6 bases, in that order; junction bases with no gene match: 5. CDR3 bases: TGTGCCTGCACCGGGACTAGCCAGACCCAGTACTTC. Translation: CACTGTSQTQYF.

A single count supports this clone. Different DNA sequences within this sample yield the same CDR3. This rearrangement joins TRBV9 to TRBJ2-3; D may correspond to TRBD1 or TRBD2 (5 bases each). CDR1 is SGDLS and CDR2 is YYNGEE in the germline V gene. V lost 0 bases to trimming and J lost 4 bases, with 6 bases between them. The CDR3 spans 13 residues. The chain's CDR3 is CASSVVGADTQYF. In nucleotides, the CDR3 is TGTGCCAGCAGCGTAGTGGGGGCAGATACGCAGTATTTT.

This sequence joins TRBV4-1 and TRBJ2-1; 11 bases map to TRBD2. CDR3 length equals 16 residues. V shed 1 base and J 3 bases; nucleotides not matched to a gene: 2. Germline-derived CDR1 and CDR2 are MGHRA and YSYEKL. CDR3 sequence: CASSQALAGVYNEQFF. CDR3 in DNA: TGCGCCAGCAGCCAAGCACTAGCGGGGGTCTACAATGAGCAGTTCTTC.

This clone was counted only a few times. The chain carries TRBV29-1 and TRBJ1-2; D not certain. Per the germline V gene, CDR1 is SQVTM and CDR2 is ANQGSEA. Trimming took 4 bases from V and 1 from J, leaving 10 bases between them. The CDR3 sequence is 13 residues long. This CDR3 is CSVAPAYNYGYTF. In DNA form, the CDR3 reads TGCAGCGTTGCTCCAGCGTATAACTATGGCTACACCTTC. The full variable domain, in which reference TRBV29-1 and TRBJ1-2 provide the parts outside the CDR3, is SAVISQKPSRDICQRGTSLTIQCQVDSQVTMMFWYRQQPGQSLTLIATANQGSEATYESGFVIDKFPISRPNLTFSTLTVSNMSPEDSSIYLCSVAPAYNYGYTFGSGTRLTVV.

A remark on this clone: This likely comes from a read error, as the CDR3 has no conserved phenylalanine or tryptophan at its end. The DNA is omitted, as the CDR3 cannot be located on it reliably, and the CDR3 follows TCRdb's listing. The chain combines TRBV29-1 with TRBJ1-1. In germline, CDR1 is SQVTM, CDR2 ANQGSEA. The CDR3 length equals 10 residues, ends included. The CDR3 loop reads CSVRGAAMGV.

This clone came up a few times. A much larger clone sits a single nucleotide away, making a read error possible. This sequence joins TRBV7-9 and TRBJ2-3, with no clear D. The ends were cut back, 1 base at V and 4 bases at J, with 3 bases in the middle. The germline V gene encodes CDR1 SEHNR and CDR2 FQNEAQ (reference sequence). The CDR3 is made up of 12 amino acids. CDR3: CASSLEADTQYF. In DNA, the CDR3 is TGTGCCAGCAGCTTAGAGGCAGATACGCAGTATTTT.